This TCR beta chain was retrieved from a study of human T cells and chemical hapten exposure listed by TCRdb under 2021. For the study in its entirety: For sensitization, 2% DPC in acetone was applied to an approximately 2 cm by approximately 2 cm area of upper inner arm skin. Patch tests used Finn chambers with 0.01% DPC on the upper back, scored after 6 days by International Contact Dermatitis Research Group standards. Libraries were pooled for sequencing, and per-sample TCR yields varied mainly because of small differences in library volumes within the pool. Blood samples were taken from patients before sensitization (week 0) and at 2, 6 and about 24 weeks after DPC sensitization. Patients additionally received weekly therapeutic DPC doses to the scalp throughout the roughly 25-week study period. The patient cohort, mostly female, included alopecia areata with under or over 50% scalp involvement, alopecia totalis and alopecia universalis. Approximately 28 alopecia patients gave blood for TCR sequencing at one to four time points (pre-sensitization, 2, 6 and 24 weeks). This study followed changes in the peripheral blood TCR repertoire in vivo during primary and secondary sensitization of alopecia patients to the hapten diphenylcyclopropenone (DPC). Summary of the overall study and its limitations: Alopecia, a presumed autoimmune disease, was present in all patients, so the immune response of the patients might differ from that of healthy individuals. DPC sensitization did not change the number of TCRs with a frequency above 1 in 1000, and there was no evidence of changes in global repertoire structure. Repeated subsampling changed both the strength of the expansion versus patch-test correlation and the threshold at which the correlation became significant. Compared with pre-sensitization or healthy control sets, expanded TCRs formed significantly more large CDR3 similarity clusters, which is consistent with antigen-driven responses. A positive correlation was found between the number of PT1 expanded TCRs and patch test score, with significance reached at thresholds 8, 16 and 32 but not 4.

Counted from cysteine to phenylalanine, this CDR3 has 15 amino acids. The only DNA kept is the CDR3, 45 bases in frame from the first base. The germline V gene encodes CDR1 LGHNA and CDR2 YSLEER. Relative to germline, V is 1 base shorter and J is 6 bases shorter, with 15 bases between their ends. Explained via the paper, the time point label denotes: patch test 3, about 24 weeks after DPC sensitization. The treatment or condition label, as the study defines it: therapeutic diphenylcyclopropenone sensitization with weekly scalp DPC. At every patch-test visit, the blood draw took place before the patch test was put on. To be eligible, patients had to be aged 18 to 70, diagnosed with alopecia and judged suitable for DPC therapy, while pregnant patients were excluded. Total RNA was isolated from unfractionated whole blood collected in Tempus Blood RNA tubes. Libraries were made using RACE. Data came from a NextSeq 500. During library preparation, unique molecular identifiers were attached to individual cDNA molecules so that TCRs could be counted quantitatively and reproducibly. From each blood RNA sample, both TCR alpha and TCR beta chains were sequenced. The published analysis was carried out like this. A median of about 87,000 TCRs per sample was observed, with a range of 23,224 to 690,600. The Decombinator software suite was used to annotate the V, J and CDR3 of the TCR reads. For PS versus PT1 abundance plots, all samples were subsampled to the same number of TCRs (28,000). Expanded TCRs were defined as absent before sensitization and observed at least eight times at the 2-week time point. TCRdb's own reprocessing of the public reads used fastp at Q25 and MiXCR and kept productive beta chains. Merged by CDR3 protein, the rows form single entries marked with the most common genes and DNA. In this record, the V and J calls reflect TCRdb's handling and not the investigators' own analysis. In this sample the table shows 190,000 or so distinct CDR3 sequences, around 23% of which occur a single time. The ten largest make up roughly 2.5% of the sample.

In regard to this clonotype: It lacks a known antigen. Base qualities are missing; no much larger clone stands one base away.

This TCR came from a woman aged 40 to 50 with alopecia areata. Some clones in this sample may be carry-over from other donors' samples. The V and J genes are TRBV4-3 and TRBJ1-2; a confident D gene designation cannot be given. Sequences were derived from whole blood, sampled in connection with sensitization to the hapten diphenylcyclopropenone (DPC). Read as DNA, the sequence is TGCGCCAGCAGCCAAGTCATCCAGTCTTACGATGGCTACACCTTC. This yields the protein CASSQVIQSYDGYTF.